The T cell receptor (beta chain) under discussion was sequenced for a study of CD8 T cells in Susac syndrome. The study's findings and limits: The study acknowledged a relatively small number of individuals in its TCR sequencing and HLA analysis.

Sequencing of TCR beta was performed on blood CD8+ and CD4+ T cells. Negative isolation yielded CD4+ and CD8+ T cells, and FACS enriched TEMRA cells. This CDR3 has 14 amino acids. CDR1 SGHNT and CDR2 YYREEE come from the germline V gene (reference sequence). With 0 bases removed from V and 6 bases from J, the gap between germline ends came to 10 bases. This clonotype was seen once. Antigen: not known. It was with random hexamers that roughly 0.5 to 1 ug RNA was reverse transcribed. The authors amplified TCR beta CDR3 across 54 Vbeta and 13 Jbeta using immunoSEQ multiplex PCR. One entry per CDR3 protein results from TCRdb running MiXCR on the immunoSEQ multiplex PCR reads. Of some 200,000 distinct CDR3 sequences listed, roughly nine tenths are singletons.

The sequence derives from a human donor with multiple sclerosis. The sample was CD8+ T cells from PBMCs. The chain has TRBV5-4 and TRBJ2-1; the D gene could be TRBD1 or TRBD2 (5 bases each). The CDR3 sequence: CASSLVGESNEQFF. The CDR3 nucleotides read TGTGCCAGCAGCTTGGTGGGGGAAAGCAATGAGCAGTTCTTC.